This T cell receptor beta chain was found in a study of T cells in Graves' hyperthyroidism and ophthalmopathy. Trimming took 5 bases from V and 6 from J; bases not matched to a gene: 7. The CDR3 is 14 amino acids. Germline V gene sequence: CDR1 MNHEY, CDR2 SMNVEV (reference sequence). Authors of the study amplified TCR beta CDR3 regions from RNA transcripts. HTBI primers were the set used in a first-round RT-PCR of the TCR CDR3. From the multiplex PCR reads, TCRdb called clonotypes with MiXCR, one entry per CDR3 protein. The table lists almost 500,000 distinct CDR3 sequences, roughly 23% of them singletons. This clonotype occurred many times.

The source is a woman in her 70s with Graves' ophthalmopathy. The sample comprised blood. V is TRBV27 and J is TRBJ2-3, with 8 bases aligning to TRBD2. CDR3 bases: TGTGCCAGCAGTAGAGCGGGAGTAGCGGATACGCAGTATTTT. Translated: CASSRAGVADTQYF.